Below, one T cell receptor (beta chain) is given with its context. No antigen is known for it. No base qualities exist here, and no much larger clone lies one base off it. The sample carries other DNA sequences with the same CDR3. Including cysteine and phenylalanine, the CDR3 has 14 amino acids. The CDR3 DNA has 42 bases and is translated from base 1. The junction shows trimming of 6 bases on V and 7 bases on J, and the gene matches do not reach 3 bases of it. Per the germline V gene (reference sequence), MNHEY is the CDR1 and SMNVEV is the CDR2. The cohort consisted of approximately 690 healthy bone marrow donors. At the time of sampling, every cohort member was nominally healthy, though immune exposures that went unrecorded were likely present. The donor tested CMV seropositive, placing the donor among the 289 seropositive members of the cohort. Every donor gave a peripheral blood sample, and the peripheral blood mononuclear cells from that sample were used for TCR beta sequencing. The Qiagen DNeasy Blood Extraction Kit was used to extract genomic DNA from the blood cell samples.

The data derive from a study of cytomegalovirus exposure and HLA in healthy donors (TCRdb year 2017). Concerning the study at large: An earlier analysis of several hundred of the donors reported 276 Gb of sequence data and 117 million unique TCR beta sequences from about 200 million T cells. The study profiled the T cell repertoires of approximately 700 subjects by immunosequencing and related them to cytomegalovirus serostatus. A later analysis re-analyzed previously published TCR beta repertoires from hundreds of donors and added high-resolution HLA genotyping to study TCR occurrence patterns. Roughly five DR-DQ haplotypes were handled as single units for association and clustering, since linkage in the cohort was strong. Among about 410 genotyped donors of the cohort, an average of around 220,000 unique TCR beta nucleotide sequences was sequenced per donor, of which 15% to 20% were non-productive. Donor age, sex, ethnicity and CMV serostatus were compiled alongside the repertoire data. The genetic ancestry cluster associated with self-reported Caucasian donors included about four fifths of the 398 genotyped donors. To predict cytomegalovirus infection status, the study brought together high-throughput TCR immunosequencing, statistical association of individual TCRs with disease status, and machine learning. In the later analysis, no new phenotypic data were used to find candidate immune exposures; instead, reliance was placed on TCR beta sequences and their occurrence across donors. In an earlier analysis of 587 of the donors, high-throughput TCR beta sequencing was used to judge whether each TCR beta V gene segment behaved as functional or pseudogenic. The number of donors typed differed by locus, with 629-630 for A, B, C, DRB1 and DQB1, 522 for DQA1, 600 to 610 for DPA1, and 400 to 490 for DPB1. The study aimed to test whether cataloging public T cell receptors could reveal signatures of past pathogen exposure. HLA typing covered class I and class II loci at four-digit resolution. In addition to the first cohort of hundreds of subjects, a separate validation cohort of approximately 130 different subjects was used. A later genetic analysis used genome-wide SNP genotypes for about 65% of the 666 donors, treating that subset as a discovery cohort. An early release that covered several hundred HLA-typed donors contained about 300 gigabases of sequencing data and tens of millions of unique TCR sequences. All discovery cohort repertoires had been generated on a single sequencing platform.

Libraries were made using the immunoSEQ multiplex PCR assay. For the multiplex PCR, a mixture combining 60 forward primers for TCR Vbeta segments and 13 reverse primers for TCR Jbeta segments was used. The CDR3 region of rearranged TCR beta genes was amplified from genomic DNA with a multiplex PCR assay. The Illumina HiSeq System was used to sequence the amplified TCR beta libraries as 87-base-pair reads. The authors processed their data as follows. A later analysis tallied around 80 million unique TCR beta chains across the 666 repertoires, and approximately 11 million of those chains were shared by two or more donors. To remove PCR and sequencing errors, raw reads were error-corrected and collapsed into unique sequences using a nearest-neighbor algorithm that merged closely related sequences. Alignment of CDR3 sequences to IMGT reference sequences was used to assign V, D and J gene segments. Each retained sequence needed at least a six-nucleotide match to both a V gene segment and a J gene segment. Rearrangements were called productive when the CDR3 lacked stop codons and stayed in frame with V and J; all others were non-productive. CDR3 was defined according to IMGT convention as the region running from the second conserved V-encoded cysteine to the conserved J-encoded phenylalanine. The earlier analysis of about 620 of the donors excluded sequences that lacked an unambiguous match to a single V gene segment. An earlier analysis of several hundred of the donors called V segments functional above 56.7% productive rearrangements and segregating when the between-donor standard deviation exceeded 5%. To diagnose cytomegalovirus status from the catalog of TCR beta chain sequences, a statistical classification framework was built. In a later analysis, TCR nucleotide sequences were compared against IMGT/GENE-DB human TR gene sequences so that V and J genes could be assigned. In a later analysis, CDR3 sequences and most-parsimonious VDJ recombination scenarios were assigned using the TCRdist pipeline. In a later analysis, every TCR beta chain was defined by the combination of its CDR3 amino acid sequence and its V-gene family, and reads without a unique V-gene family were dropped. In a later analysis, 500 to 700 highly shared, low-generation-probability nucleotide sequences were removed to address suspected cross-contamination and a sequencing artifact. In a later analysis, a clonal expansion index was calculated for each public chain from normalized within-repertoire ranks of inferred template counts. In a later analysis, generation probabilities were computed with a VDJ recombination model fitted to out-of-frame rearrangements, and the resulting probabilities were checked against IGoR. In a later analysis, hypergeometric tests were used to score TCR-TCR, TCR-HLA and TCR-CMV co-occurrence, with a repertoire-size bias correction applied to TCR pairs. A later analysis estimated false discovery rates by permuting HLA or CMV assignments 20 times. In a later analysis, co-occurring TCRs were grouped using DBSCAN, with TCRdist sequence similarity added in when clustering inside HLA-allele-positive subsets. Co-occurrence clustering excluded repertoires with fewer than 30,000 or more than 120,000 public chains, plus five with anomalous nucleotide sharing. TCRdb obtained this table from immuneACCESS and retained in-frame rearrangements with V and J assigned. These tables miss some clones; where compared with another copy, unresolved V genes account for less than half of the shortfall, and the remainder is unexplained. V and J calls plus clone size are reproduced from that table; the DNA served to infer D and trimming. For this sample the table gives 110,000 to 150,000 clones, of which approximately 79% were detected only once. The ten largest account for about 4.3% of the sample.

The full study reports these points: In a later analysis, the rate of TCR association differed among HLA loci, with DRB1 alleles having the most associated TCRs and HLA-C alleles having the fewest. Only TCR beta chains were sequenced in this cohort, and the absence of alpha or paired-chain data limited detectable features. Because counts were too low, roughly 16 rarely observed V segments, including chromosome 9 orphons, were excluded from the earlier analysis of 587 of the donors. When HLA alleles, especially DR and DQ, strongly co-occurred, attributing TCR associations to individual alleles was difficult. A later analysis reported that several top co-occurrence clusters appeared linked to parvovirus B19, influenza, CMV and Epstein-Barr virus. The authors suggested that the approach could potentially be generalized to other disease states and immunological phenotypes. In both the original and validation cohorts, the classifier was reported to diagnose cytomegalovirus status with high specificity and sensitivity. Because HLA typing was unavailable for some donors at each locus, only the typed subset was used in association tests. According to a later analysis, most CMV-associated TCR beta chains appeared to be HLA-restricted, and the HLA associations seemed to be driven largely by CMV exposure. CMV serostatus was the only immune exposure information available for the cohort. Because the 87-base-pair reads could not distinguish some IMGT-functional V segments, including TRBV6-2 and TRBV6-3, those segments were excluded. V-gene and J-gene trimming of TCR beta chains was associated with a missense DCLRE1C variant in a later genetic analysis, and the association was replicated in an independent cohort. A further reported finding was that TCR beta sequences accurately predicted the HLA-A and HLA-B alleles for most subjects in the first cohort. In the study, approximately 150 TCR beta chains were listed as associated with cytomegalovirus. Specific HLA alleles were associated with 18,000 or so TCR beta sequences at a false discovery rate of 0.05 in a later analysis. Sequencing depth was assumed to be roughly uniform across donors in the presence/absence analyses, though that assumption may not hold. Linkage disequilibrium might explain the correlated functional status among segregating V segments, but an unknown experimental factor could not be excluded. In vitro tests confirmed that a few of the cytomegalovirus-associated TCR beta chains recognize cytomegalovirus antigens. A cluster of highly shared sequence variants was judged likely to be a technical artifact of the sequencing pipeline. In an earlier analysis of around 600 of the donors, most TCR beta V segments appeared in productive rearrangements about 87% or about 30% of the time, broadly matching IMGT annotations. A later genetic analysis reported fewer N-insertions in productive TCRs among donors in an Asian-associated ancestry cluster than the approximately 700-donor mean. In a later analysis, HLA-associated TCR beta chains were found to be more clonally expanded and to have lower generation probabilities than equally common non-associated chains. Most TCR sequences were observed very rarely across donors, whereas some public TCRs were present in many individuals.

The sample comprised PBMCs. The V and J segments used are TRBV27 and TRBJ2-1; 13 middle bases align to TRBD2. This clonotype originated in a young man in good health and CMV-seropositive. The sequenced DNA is TGTGCCAGCAGCCCACTAGCGGGGGGGAATGAGCAGTTCTTC. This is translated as CASSPLAGGNEQFF.